This TCR beta chain was identified during a study of blood T cell repertoires in COVID-19 (TCRdb year 2020). In the study overall: Samples covering the acute and convalescent phases of COVID-19 were provided by collaborators in the United States, Italy and Spain. The prospective study material was composed of cDNA or gDNA derived from T cells, B-cell-depleted T cells, or PBMCs. Subjects who had been exposed to COVID-19, were actively infected with it, or had recovered from it provided the deeply sampled blood TCRbeta repertoires that made up the dataset. The repertoires were made available in a free public database intended to serve as a resource for research on the immune response to SARS-CoV-2. The samples were drawn from the first 160 participants of the ongoing ImmuneRACE study and from 1,254 subjects provided by 6 global collaborators. Nearly every sample came with metadata listing a de-identified subject ID, COVID-19 status, age in years and sex. Where available, HLA class I and class II types were taken from metadata supplied by the sample provider and were not determined by assay-based typing.

The germline V gene specifies SGHDT as CDR1 and YYEEEE as CDR2. Relative to germline, V is 1 base shorter and J is 0 bases shorter, with 7 bases between their ends. Measured from the cysteine to the phenylalanine, the CDR3 is 15 residues long. Just the 45-base CDR3 DNA is kept, in frame starting at base 1. Participants in the prospective study were enrolled through a virtual design, were aged about 18 to 100 years, and lived in about two dozen United States geographic areas. To assign participants to cohorts, the prospective study relied on clinical history that participants themselves reported in a screening survey and a study questionnaire. In the prospective study, mobile phlebotomists collected whole blood, serum and a nasopharyngeal or oropharyngeal swab from each participant. Prospective study participants could optionally give additional blood draws and questionnaires over a roughly 2-month period. Blood samples from the prospective study were shipped frozen or at room temperature prior to DNA extraction.

The paper as a whole reports these results and caveats: The quantity of clinical and demographic metadata differed by source and by participant and was supplied without curation.

TCRbeta CDR3 regions were amplified from genomic DNA using the immunoSEQ Assay, a bias-controlled multiplex PCR. Turning to the authors' computational methods: Nucleated cell counts per sample were estimated from amplification of reference gene primers within the assay. To quantify the absolute abundance of each unique TCRbeta CDR3 rearrangement, sequence reads were collapsed and filtered. For each sample, productive Simpson clonality was calculated as the square root of Simpson's diversity index over productive rearrangements. TCRdb's version of the immuneACCESS table is confined to in-frame rearrangements and falls short of the full clone set. An unresolved V gene accounts for under half of the shortfall where checked; the remainder is of unknown origin. V and J calls and clone size are as listed in that table; D and trimming were resolved from the DNA. The sample table holds approximately 210,000 clones, of which 65% to 85% were seen once. The top ten clonotypes cover about 4% of the sample.

On this clone itself: The target of this receptor is not known. Base qualities are missing; no much larger clone stands one base away.

This chain is built from TRBV5-6 and TRBJ1-4, with an unclear D gene assignment. This receptor was taken from a man in his thirties or forties with acute COVID-19. The material sequenced was PBMCs or T cells enriched from blood (not recorded which). The DNA sequence is as follows: TGTGCCAGCAGCTTGCCCAGTACAACTAATGAAAAACTGTTTTTT. It translates to CASSLPSTTNEKLFF.